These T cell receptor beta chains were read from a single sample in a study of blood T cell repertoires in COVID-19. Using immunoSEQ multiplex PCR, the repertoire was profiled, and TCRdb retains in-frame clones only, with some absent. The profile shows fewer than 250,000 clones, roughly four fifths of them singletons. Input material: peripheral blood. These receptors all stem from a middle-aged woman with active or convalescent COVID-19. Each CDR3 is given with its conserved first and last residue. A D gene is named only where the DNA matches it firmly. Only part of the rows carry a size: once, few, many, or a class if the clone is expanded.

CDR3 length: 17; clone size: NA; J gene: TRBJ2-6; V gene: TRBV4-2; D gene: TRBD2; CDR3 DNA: TGTGCCAGCAGCCAGATAAGCGGGAGGGCTGGGGCCAACGTCCTGACTTTC; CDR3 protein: CASSQISGRAGANVLTF
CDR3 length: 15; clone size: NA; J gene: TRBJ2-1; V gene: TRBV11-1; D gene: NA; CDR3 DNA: TGTGCCAGCAGCTTTGAGCTTAGCTCCTACAATGAGCAGTTCTTC; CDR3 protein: CASSFELSSYNEQFF
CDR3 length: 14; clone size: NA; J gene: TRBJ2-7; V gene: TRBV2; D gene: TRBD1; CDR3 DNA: TGTGCCAGCAGTGCCGGGACAGGGAGGTACGAGCAGTACTTC; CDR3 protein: CASSAGTGRYEQYF
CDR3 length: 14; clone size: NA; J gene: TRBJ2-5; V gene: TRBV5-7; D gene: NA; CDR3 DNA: TGTGCCAGCAGCTTGAGGTTCAGCGGGGAGACCCAGTACTTC; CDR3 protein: CASSLRFSGETQYF
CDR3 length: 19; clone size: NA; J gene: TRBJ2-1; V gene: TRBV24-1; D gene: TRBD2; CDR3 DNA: TGTGCCACCAGTGGTCTAGCCGGGACTAGCGGGGGCTCCTACAATGAGCAGTTCTTC; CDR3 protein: CATSGLAGTSGGSYNEQFF
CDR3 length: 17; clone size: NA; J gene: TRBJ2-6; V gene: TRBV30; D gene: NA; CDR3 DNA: TGTGCCTGGAGTGTCCCACAGGTTTCCTCTGGGGCCAACGTCCTGACTTTC; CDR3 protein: CAWSVPQVSSGANVLTF
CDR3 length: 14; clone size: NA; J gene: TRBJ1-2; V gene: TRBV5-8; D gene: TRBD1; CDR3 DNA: TGTGCCAGCAGCTTGACAGGGGCGGTCTATGGCTACACCTTC; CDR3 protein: CASSLTGAVYGYTF
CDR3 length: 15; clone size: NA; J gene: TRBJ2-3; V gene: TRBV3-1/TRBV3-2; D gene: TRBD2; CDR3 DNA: TGTGCCAGCAGCCTTTTAGCGGGAGTAACAGATACGCAGTATTTT; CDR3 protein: CASSLLAGVTDTQYF
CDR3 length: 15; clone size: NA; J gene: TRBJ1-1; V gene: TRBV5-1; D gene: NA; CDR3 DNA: TGCGCCAGCAGCACTCTGGAGGGTTCGGCCACTGAAGCTTTCTTT; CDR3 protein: CASSTLEGSATEAFF
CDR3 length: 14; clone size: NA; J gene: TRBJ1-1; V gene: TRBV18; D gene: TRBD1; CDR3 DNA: TGTGCCAGCGCTAACCGGGACAGGGGCACTCGAGCTTTCTTT; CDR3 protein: CASANRDRGTRAFF
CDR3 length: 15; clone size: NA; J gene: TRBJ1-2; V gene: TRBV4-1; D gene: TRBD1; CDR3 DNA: TGCGCCAGCAGCTTCGACAGGGCCCCTAACTATGGCTACACCTTC; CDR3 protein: CASSFDRAPNYGYTF
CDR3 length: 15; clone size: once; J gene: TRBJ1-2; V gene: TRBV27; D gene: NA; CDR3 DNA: TGTGCCAGCAGTTTTTATGGAGAAGCTAACTATGGCTACACCTTC; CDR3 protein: CASSFYGEANYGYTF
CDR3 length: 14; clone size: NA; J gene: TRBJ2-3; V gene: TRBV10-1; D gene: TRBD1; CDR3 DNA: TGCGCCAGCAGTGCAGGGGGTTATACAGATACGCAGTATTTT; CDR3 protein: CASSAGGYTDTQYF
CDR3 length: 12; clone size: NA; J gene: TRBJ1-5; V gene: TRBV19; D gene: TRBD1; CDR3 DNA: TGTGCCAGTAGTATGACAGGGCAGCCCCAGCATTTT; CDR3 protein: CASSMTGQPQHF
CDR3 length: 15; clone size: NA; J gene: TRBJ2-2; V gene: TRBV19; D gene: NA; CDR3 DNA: TGTGCCAGTAGTATCCCGGGACAGAACACCGGGGAGCTGTTTTTT; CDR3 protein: CASSIPGQNTGELFF
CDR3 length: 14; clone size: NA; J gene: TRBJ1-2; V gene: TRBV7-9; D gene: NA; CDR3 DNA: TGTGCCAGCAGCTCCATGGCAGGGGCCTATGGCTACACCTTC; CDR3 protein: CASSSMAGAYGYTF
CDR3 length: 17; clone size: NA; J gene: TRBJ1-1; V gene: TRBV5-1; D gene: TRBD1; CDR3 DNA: TGCGCCAGCAGCTTCTCCGGGACAGGGTTAGGAAACACTGAAGCTTTCTTT; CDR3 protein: CASSFSGTGLGNTEAFF
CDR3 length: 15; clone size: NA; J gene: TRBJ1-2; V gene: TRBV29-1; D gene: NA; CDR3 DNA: TGCAGCGTTGTGGCGGGAGGGAGATCTAACTATGGCTACACCTTC; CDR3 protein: CSVVAGGRSNYGYTF
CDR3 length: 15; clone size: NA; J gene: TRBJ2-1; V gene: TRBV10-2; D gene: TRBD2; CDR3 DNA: TGCGCCACCCCCAAAGCGGGAGCCGGTCTCTATGAGCAGTTCTTC; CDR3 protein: CATPKAGAGLYEQFF
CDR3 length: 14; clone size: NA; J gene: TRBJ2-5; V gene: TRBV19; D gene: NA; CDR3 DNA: TGTGCCAGTAGTACCCGGGCGGGTCTGGAGACCCAGTACTTC; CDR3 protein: CASSTRAGLETQYF
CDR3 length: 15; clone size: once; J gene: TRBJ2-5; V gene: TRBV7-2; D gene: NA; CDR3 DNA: TGTGCCAGCAGTCCAAGAGGATCAGTACAAGAGACCCAGTACTTC; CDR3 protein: CASSPRGSVQETQYF
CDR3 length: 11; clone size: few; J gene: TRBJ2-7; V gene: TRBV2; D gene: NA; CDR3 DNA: TGTGCCAGCAGTCTCTTCTACGAGCAGTACTTC; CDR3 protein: CASSLFYEQYF
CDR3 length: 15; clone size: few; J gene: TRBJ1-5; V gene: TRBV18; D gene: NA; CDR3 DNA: TGTGCCAGCTCACCCCTCGCCCCGGCGGATCAGCCCCAGCATTTT; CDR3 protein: CASSPLAPADQPQHF
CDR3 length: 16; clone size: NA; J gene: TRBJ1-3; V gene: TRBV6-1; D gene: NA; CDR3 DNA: TGTGCCAGCAGTGCCGAATCTCGGACAGTTGGAAACACCATATATTTT; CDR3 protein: CASSAESRTVGNTIYF
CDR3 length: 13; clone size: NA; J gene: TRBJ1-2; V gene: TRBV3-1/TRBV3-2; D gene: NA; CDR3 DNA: TGTGCCAGCAGCCAAGGACAGCTCTATGGCTACACCTTC; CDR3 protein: CASSQGQLYGYTF
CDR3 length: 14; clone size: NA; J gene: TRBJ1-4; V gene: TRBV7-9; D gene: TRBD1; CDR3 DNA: TGTGCCAGCAGCCGCGGACAGGGGGCGAAGGGACTGTTTTTT; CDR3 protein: CASSRGQGAKGLFF
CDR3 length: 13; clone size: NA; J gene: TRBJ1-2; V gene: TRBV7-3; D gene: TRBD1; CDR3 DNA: TGTGCCAGCAGCTCAGGACAGGGGTACGGCTACACCTTC; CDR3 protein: CASSSGQGYGYTF
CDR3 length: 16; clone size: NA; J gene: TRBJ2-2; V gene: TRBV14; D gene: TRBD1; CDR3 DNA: TGTGCCAGCAGCCAAATAGGGACAGAGTTCACCGGGGAGCTGTTTTTT; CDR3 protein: CASSQIGTEFTGELFF
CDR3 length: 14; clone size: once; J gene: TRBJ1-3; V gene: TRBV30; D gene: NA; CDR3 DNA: TGTGCCTGGAGTGGCGGGACGGATGGAAACACCATATATTTT; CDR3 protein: CAWSGGTDGNTIYF
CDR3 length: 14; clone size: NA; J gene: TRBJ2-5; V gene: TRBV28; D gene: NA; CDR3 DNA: TGTGCCAGCAGCCTTGCTTCAGGGGTAGAGACCCAGTACTTC; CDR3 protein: CASSLASGVETQYF
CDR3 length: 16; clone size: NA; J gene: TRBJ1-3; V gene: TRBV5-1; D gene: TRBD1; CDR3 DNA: TGCGCCAGCAGCCTACGCGGAGGGGGCTATGGAAACACCATATATTTT; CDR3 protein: CASSLRGGGYGNTIYF
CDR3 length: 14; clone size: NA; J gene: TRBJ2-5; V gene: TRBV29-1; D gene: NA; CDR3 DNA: TGCAGCGTTGATATGTCAGGGTTGAGTGAGACCCAGTACTTC; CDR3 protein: CSVDMSGLSETQYF
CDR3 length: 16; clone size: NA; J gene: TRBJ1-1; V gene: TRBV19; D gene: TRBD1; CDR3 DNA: TGTGCCAGTACCAGTGGGACAGGGGCGGGGAGGGCTGAAGCTTTCTTT; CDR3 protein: CASTSGTGAGRAEAFF
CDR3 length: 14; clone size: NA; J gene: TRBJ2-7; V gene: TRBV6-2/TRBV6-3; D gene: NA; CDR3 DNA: TGTGCCAGCAGTTACGAGACTAGGCCTTACGAGCAGTACTTC; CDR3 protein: CASSYETRPYEQYF
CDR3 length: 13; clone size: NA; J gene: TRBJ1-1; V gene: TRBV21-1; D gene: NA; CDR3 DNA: TGTGCCAGCAGCGGATCAGGGAAAACTGAAGCTTTCTTT; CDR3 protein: CASSGSGKTEAFF
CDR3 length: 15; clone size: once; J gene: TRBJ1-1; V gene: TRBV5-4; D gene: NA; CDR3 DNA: TGTGCCAGCAGCTTGGGCTCAGGTGGGAACACTGAAGCTTTCTTT; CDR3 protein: CASSLGSGGNTEAFF
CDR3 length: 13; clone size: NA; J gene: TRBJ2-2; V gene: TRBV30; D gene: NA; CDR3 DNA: TGTGCCTGGAATGGTCAGTGGACCGGGGAGCTGTTTTTT; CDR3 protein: CAWNGQWTGELFF
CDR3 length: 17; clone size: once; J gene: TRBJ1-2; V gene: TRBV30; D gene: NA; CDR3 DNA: TGTGCCTGGAGTGGGCAGGCCGGGGGGTATTCTAACTATGGCTACACCTTC; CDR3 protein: CAWSGQAGGYSNYGYTF
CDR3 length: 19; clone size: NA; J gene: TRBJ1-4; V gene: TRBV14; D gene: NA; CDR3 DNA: TGTGCCAGCAGCCAAGATCGGACAAGGACACCCTCCGGTAATGAAAAACTGTTTTTT; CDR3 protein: CASSQDRTRTPSGNEKLFF
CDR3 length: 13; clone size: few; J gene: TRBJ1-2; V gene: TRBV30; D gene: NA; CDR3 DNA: TGTGCCTGGATCCCCCCAGGTATGGTTGGCTACACCTTC; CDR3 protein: CAWIPPGMVGYTF
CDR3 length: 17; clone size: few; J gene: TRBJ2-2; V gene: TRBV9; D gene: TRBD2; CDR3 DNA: TGTGCCAGCAGCTATATTGGGACTAGCGGGAATCCCGGGGAGCTGTTTTTT; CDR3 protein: CASSYIGTSGNPGELFF
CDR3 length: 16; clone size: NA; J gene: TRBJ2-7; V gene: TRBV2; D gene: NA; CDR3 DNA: TGTGCCAGCAGTGAAGAACGCCTGGGACTCCGATACGAGCAGTACTTC; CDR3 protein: CASSEERLGLRYEQYF
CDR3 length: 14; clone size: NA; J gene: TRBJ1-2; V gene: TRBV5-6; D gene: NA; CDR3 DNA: TGTGCCAGCAGGTCGTCGGGGTCTAGCTATGGCTACACCTTC; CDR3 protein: CASRSSGSSYGYTF
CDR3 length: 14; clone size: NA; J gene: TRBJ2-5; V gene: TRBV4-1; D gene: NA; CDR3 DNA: TGCGCCAGCAGCCAAGAAAGACAGTCAGAGACCCAGTACTTC; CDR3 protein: CASSQERQSETQYF
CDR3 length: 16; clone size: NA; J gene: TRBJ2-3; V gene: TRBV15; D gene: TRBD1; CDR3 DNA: TGTGCCACCAGCAGGTTGGGACAGGGTAGCACAGATACGCAGTATTTT; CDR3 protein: CATSRLGQGSTDTQYF
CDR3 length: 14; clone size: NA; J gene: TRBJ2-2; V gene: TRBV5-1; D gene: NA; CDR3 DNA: TGCGCCAGCAGCCCGGACAGCCTTACCGGGGAGCTGTTTTTT; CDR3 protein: CASSPDSLTGELFF
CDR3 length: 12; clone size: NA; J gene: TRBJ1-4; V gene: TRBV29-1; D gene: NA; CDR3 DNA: TGCAGCGTGAGTCCTGCTAATGAAAAACTGTTTTTT; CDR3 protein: CSVSPANEKLFF
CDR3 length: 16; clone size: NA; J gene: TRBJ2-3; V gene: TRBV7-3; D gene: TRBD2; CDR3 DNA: TGTGCCAGCAGAAAGGGACTAGCGGGAGAGTCAGATACGCAGTATTTT; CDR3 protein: CASRKGLAGESDTQYF
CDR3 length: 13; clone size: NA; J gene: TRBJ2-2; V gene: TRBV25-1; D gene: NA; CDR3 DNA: TGTGCCAGCAGTGACGGGTACACCGGGGAGCTGTTTTTT; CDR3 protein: CASSDGYTGELFF
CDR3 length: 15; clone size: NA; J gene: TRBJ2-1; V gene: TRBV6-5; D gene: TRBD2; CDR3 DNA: TGTGCCAGCAGGGATCCACTAGCGGTCTACAATGAGCAGTTCTTC; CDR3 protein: CASRDPLAVYNEQFF
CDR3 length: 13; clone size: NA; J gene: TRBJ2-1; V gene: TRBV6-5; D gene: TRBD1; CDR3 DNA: TGTGCCAGCAGCGCGACAGGGAGTGGTGAGCAGTTCTTC; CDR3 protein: CASSATGSGEQFF
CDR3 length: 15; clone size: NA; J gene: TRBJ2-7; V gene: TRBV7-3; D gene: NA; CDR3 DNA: TGTGCCAGCAGCTTAATCCGGCGGACTGCCTACGAGCAGTACTTC; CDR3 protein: CASSLIRRTAYEQYF
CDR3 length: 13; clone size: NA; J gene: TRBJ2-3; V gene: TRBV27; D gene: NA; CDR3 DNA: TGTGCCAGCAATCAGGCTAGCACAGATACGCAGTATTTT; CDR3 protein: CASNQASTDTQYF
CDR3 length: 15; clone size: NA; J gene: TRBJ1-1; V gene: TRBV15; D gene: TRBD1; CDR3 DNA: TGTGCCACCAGCAGAGCACAGGGGGCGCGAACTGAAGCTTTCTTT; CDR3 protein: CATSRAQGARTEAFF
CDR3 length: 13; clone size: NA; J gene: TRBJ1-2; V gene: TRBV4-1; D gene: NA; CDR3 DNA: TGCGCCAGCAGCGCGACAGGAAACTATGGCTACACCTTC; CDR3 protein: CASSATGNYGYTF